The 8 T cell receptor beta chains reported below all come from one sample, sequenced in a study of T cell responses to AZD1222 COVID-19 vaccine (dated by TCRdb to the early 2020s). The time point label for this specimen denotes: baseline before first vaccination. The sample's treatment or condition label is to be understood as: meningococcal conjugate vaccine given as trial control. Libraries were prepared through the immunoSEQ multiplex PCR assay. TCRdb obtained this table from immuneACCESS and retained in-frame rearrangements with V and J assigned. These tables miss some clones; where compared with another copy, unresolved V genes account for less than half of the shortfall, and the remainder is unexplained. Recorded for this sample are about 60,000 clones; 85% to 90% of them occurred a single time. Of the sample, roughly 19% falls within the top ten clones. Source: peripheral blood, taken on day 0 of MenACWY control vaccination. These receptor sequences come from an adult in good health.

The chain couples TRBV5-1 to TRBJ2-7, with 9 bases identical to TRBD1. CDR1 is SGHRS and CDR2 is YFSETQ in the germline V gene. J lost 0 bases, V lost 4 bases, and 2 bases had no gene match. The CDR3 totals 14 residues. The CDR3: CASSGGQGSYEQYF. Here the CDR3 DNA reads TGCGCCAGCAGCGGGGGACAGGGCTCCTACGAGCAGTACTTC.

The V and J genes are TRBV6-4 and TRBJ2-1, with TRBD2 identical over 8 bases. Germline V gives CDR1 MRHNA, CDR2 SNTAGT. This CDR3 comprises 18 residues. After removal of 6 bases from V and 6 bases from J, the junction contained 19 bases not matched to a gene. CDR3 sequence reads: CASRLARPIAGLPNEQFF. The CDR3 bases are TGTGCCAGCAGGTTGGCTAGGCCGATAGCGGGACTTCCCAATGAGCAGTTCTTC.

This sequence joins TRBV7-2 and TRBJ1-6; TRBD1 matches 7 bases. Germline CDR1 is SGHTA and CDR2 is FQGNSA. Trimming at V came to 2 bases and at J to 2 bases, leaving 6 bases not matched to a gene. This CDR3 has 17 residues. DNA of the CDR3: TGTGCCAGCAGCTTAAGGACAGGAGGGACCTATAATTCACCCCTCCACTTT. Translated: CASSLRTGGTYNSPLHF.

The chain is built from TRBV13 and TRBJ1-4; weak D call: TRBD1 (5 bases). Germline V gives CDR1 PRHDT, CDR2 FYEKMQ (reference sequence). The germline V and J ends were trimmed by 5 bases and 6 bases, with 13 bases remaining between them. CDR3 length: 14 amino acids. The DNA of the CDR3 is TGTGCCAGCAGCCCGGGACGGAATTATGAAAAACTGTTTTTT. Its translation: CASSPGRNYEKLFF.

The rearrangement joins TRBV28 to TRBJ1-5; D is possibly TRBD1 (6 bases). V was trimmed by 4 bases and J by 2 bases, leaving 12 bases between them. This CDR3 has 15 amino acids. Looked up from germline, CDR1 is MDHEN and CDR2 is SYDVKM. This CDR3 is CASSSFGGRNQPQHF. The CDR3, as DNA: TGTGCCAGCAGTTCGTTTGGGGGCCGCAATCAGCCCCAGCATTTT.

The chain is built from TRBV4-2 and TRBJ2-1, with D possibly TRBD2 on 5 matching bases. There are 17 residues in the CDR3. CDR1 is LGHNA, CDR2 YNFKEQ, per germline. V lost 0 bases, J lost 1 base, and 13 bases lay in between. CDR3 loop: CASSQDPSGRSYNEQFF. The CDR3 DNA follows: TGTGCCAGCAGCCAAGACCCCAGCGGTAGGTCCTACAATGAGCAGTTCTTC.

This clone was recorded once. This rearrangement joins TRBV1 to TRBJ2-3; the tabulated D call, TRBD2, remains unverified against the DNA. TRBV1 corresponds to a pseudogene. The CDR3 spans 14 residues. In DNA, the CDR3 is TGCACCAGCAGCCAAGAACTAAGGCCCGGGGGGCTCTATTTT. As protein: CTSSQELRPGGLYF.

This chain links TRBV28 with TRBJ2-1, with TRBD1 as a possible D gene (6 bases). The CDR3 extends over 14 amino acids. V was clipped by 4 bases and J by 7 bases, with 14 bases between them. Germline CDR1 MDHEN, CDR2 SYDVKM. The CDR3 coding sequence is TGTGCCAGCAGTTCCACAAATACAGGGAATGAGCAGTTCTTC. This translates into CASSSTNTGNEQFF.